Following are 15 T cell receptor beta chains from one sample sequenced in a study of T cell therapy after organ transplantation. The time point here: 20-29 weeks after completion of therapy. These receptors have no identified antigens. Sequencing was performed with immunoSEQ multiplex PCR; in TCRdb, only in-frame clones are kept and a portion is missing. Of around 15,000 clones listed, about 85% are singletons. The sequencing here drew on CD8+ T cells from blood, taken after autologous CMV-specific T cell therapy. The receptors were sampled from a human patient who had received a solid organ transplant and had CMV disease. Some T cells could come from the graft donor.

The table lists this clone with a few counts. V gene TRBV7-6 combines with J gene TRBJ2-1; TRBD2 matches 11 bases. J gave up 1 base and V 1 base, and 6 bases lay outside the gene matches. CDR1 is SGHVS, CDR2 FNYEAQ, per germline. The CDR3 runs 18 residues. The CDR3, as DNA: TGTGCCAGCAGCTTAGGGACTAGCGGGTTTAATTCCTACAATGAGCAGTTCTTC. Translation gives CASSLGTSGFNSYNEQFF.

On this clone: The same CDR3 arises from other DNA sequences in this sample as well. The chain links TRBV6-4 to TRBJ2-3; a possible D gene is TRBD2 (7 bases). Germline V lookup: CDR1 MRHNA, CDR2 SNTAGT. The CDR3 is made up of 15 amino acids. The V and J ends lost 2 bases and 2 bases respectively, with 11 bases between them. The CDR3 bases are TGTGCCAGCAGTGACGGTGGGGGGGCCACAGATACGCAGTATTTT. Protein: CASSDGGGATDTQYF.

The chain employs TRBV15 and TRBJ1-2; D gene uncertain. Looked up from germline, CDR1 is LNHNV and CDR2 is YYDKDF (reference sequence). V was clipped by 4 bases and J by 0 bases, with 12 bases between them. The CDR3 runs to 15 residues. CDR3: CATSTPEGSNYGYTF. The CDR3 DNA sequence: TGTGCCACCAGCACCCCGGAAGGGTCTAACTATGGCTACACCTTC.

The chain joins TRBV27 to TRBJ2-5; possible D gene TRBD2, 5 bases. The length of the CDR3 is 15 residues. Germline assignment: CDR1 MNHEY and CDR2 SMNVEV (reference sequence). Trimming pared 0 bases from V and 1 base from J, leaving 9 bases between. The CDR3 nucleotides read TGTGCCAGCAGTTTATCTACGGGAATCCAAGAGACCCAGTACTTC. Translation gives CASSLSTGIQETQYF.

The rearrangement links TRBV19 to TRBJ1-1; tentative D call: TRBD1 (5 bases). CDR3 size: 15 residues. Trimming cost V 5 bases and J 1 base, with 14 bases left between them. Germline loops: CDR1 LNHDA, CDR2 SQIVND (reference sequence). The CDR3 loop is CASSPGYGANTEAFF. CDR3 coding DNA: TGTGCCAGTAGTCCAGGGTATGGCGCGAACACTGAAGCTTTCTTT. Based on the CDR3 plus reference TRBV19 and TRBJ1-1, the full variable domain is DGGITQSPKYLFRKEGQNVTLSCEQNLNHDAMYWYRQDPGQGLRLIYYSQIVNDFQKGDIAEGYSVSREKKESFPLTVTSAQKNPTAFYLCASSPGYGANTEAFFGQGTRLTVV.

V is TRBV25-1 and J is TRBJ2-1; 7 nucleotides align to TRBD1. Germline V lookup: CDR1 MGHDK, CDR2 SYGVNS. V gave up 1 base and J gave up 9 bases; unmatched junction bases: 6. The CDR3 has 14 residues. CDR3 in DNA: TGTGCCAGCAGTGAATCGGGACAGAGGGCTGAGCAGTTCTTC. Translating it yields CASSESGQRAEQFF.

The chain joins TRBV7-2 to TRBJ2-7; 9 bases align to TRBD2. CDR3 length equals 16 residues. The germline V gene encodes CDR1 SGHTA and CDR2 FQGNSA. V shed 2 bases and J 1 base; nucleotides not matched to a gene: 6. CDR3: CASSLTLAGRSYEQYF. DNA of the CDR3: TGTGCCAGCAGCTTAACCCTAGCGGGGCGATCCTACGAGCAGTACTTC. Filled out from reference TRBV7-2 and TRBJ2-7, the complete variable domain reads GAGVSQSPSNKVTEKGKDVELRCDPISGHTALYWYRQSLGQGLEFLIYFQGNSAPDKSGLPSDRFSAERTGGSVSTLTIQRTQQEDSAVYLCASSLTLAGRSYEQYFGPGTRLTVT.

The V and J genes are TRBV27 and TRBJ2-7, with TRBD2 matching over 10 bases. Per germline, CDR1 MNHEY and CDR2 SMNVEV (reference sequence). This CDR3 is built from 13 residues. The J segment lost 2 bases and the V segment lost 9 bases, leaving 4 bases of the junction unmatched. CDR3 nucleotide sequence: TGTGCCAGTCGACTAGCGGGTACCTACGAGCAGTACTTC. This gives the protein CASRLAGTYEQYF.

The chain recombines TRBV6-1 with TRBJ2-1; D gene uncertain. Trimming stripped 6 bases from V and 3 bases from J, with 6 bases between. The CDR3 has 12 amino acids. Germline-derived CDR1 and CDR2 are MNHNS and SASEGT. The CDR3 sequence: CASRQNYNEQFF. CDR3 sequence (DNA): TGTGCCAGCAGGCAGAACTACAATGAGCAGTTCTTC.

The chain joins TRBV7-2 to TRBJ1-2, with unresolved D. V gave up 4 bases and J gave up 0 bases, with 15 bases separating them. Germline loops: CDR1 SGHTA, CDR2 FQGNSA. The CDR3 loop spans 16 amino acids. This CDR3 is CASSSLRAQTNYGYTF. CDR3 nucleotide sequence: TGTGCCAGCAGCTCTCTCCGGGCGCAGACTAACTATGGCTACACCTTC.

The chain has TRBV19 and TRBJ2-3; 7 bases are shared with TRBD1. CDR3 size: 15 residues. The germline V gene has CDR1 LNHDA and CDR2 SQIVND (reference sequence). J gave up 6 bases and V 4 bases, and 10 bases lay outside the gene matches. CDR3 sequence: CASSTHDRVTDTQYF. The CDR3 coding sequence is TGTGCCAGTAGTACCCATGACAGGGTTACCGATACGCAGTATTTT.

The chain uses TRBV2 and TRBJ2-5, with TRBD1 matching over 12 bases. The CDR3 length is 13 residues. The germline V gene encodes CDR1 SNHLY and CDR2 FYNNEI. V gave up 7 bases and J gave up 5 bases; unmatched junction bases: 2. The CDR3 here is CASMGQGAETQYF. The CDR3 DNA follows: TGTGCCAGCATGGGACAGGGGGCCGAGACCCAGTACTTC.

The chain's CDR3 is CASSFVGSSSYNEQFF. The CDR3 DNA is TGTGCCAGCAGTTTTGTCGGGTCTAGCTCCTACAATGAGCAGTTCTTC. The chain uses TRBV27 and TRBJ2-1; D not resolved. The CDR3 has 16 amino acids. The V and J ends lost 3 bases and 0 bases respectively, with 12 bases between them. CDR1 MNHEY and CDR2 SMNVEV come from the germline V gene (reference sequence).

The rearrangement links TRBV2 to TRBJ2-1; 8 nucleotides line up with TRBD2. Per the germline V gene, CDR1 is SNHLY and CDR2 is FYNNEI. The V gene end was trimmed by 7 bases and the J gene end by 5 bases; junction bases not matched to a gene: 13. The CDR3 spans 16 residues. CDR3 protein: CASKTHKRELHNEQFF. As DNA, the CDR3 is TGTGCCAGCAAAACCCACAAGCGGGAGCTCCACAATGAGCAGTTCTTC.

V usage is TRBV11-2 and J usage is TRBJ2-2, with 8 bases that match TRBD2. Germline V CDR1 and CDR2: SGHAT, FQNNGV. This CDR3 has 13 amino acids. V lost 5 bases to trimming and J lost 7 bases; unmatched junction nucleotides: 3. Written as DNA, the CDR3 is TGTGCCAGCAGCCGACTAGCGTACGGGGAGCTGTTTTTT. This encodes CASSRLAYGELFF.